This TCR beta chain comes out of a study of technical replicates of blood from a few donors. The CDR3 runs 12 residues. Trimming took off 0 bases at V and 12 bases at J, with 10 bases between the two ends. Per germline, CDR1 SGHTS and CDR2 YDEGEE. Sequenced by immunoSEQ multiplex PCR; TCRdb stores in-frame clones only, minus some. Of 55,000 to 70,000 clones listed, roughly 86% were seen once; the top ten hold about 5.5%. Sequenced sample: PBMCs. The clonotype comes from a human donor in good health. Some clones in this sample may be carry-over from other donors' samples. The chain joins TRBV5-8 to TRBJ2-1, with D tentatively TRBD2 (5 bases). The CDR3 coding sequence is TGTGCCAGCAGCTTGGGGACTCAAGTGCAGTTCTTC. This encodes CASSLGTQVQFF.